Below, 9 T cell receptor beta chains from the same sample are listed, as sequenced in a study of T cell responses to AZD1222 COVID-19 vaccine. Measured with immunoSEQ multiplex PCR; TCRdb has only the in-frame clones, and not every one. This sample has some 25,000 clones, with roughly 84% found just once. The sample consisted of peripheral blood, taken 28 days after the second AZD1222 dose. The receptors here all came from an adult who received the AZD1222 COVID-19 vaccine.

The chain is built from TRBV19 and TRBJ2-5; D not resolved. The germline V gene encodes CDR1 LNHDA and CDR2 SQIVND (reference sequence). Deletions cut 6 bases from V and 3 bases from J, with 8 bases between. This CDR3 is 12 amino acids long. This CDR3 is CASSNKEETQYF. Written as DNA, the CDR3 is TGTGCCAGTAGCAACAAAGAAGAGACCCAGTACTTC.

V usage is TRBV5-1 and J usage is TRBJ1-2; 8 bases map to TRBD1. Germline V lookup: CDR1 SGHRS, CDR2 YFSETQ. CDR3 length: 17 amino acids. V was clipped by 5 bases and J by 3 bases; unmatched bases: 15. This CDR3 is CASSNGQGRTGDYGYTF. The CDR3 DNA follows: TGCGCCAGCAGTAATGGACAGGGAAGGACGGGGGACTATGGCTACACCTTC.

The J gene is TRBJ2-1, the V gene TRBV6-2 or TRBV6-3; 7 bases align to TRBD2. Germline V gene lookup returns CDR1 MNHEY and CDR2 SVGEGT. V shed 2 bases, J shed 7 bases, and the junction held 5 bases outside the gene matches. This CDR3 has 14 residues. In DNA form, the CDR3 reads TGTGCCAGCAGTTACAGAGGGAGGGATAATGAGCAGTTCTTC. Translation gives CASSYRGRDNEQFF.

The rearrangement uses TRBV3-1 (or the pseudogene TRBV3-2) and TRBJ2-5; perhaps D is TRBD1 or TRBD2 (6 bases each). Germline V gene sequence: CDR1 LGHDT, CDR2 YNNKEL (reference sequence). This CDR3 is 13 amino acids long. Trimming removed 1 base from V and 5 bases from J, with 8 bases in between. The CDR3 spells CASSQGGGETQYF. The CDR3 nucleotides read TGTGCCAGCAGCCAAGGAGGGGGGGAGACCCAGTACTTC.

V and J are TRBV11-2 and TRBJ2-1; tentatively, D is TRBD1 or TRBD2 (6 bases each). V was clipped by 5 bases and J by 10 bases, with 18 bases between them. Germline loops: CDR1 SGHAT, CDR2 FQNNGV. The CDR3 extends over 14 amino acids. The CDR3 region has the DNA TGTGCCAGCAGCCCACTTACGGGGGCGGGGGAGCAGTTCTTC. It codes for CASSPLTGAGEQFF. The full variable domain, completed using reference TRBV11-2 and TRBJ2-1, is EAGVAQSPRYKIIEKRQSVAFWCNPISGHATLYWYQQILGQGPKLLIQFQNNGVVDDSQLPKDRFSAERLKGVDSTLKIQPAKLEDSAVYLCASSPLTGAGEQFFGPGTRLTVL.

This chain connects TRBV4-1 to TRBJ2-3; no clear D. The CDR3 has 14 residues. Between the trimmed V and J ends, which lost 0 bases and 6 bases, there was a span of 10 bases. Germline CDR1 is MGHRA and CDR2 is YSYEKL. CDR3: CASSQDPSGDTQYF. CDR3 in DNA: TGCGCCAGCAGCCAAGATCCCTCCGGGGATACGCAGTATTTT.

The table lists this clone with a count of one. The chain recombines TRBV5-1 with TRBJ1-2, with D unclear. Trimming cost V 0 bases and J 4 bases, with 4 bases left between them. The CDR3 sequence is 12 residues long. Per the germline V gene, CDR1 is SGHRS and CDR2 is YFSETQ. The CDR3 nucleotides read TGCGCCAGCAGCTTGGAGGGCTATGGCTACACCTTC. Translated: CASSLEGYGYTF.

This chain joins TRBV6-2 or TRBV6-3 and TRBJ1-5, with D unresolved. V shed 2 bases and J shed 5 bases, with 10 bases lying between them. The CDR3 consists of 14 residues. The germline V gene encodes CDR1 MNHEY and CDR2 SVGEGT. DNA for the CDR3: TGTGCCAGCAGTTACGGTACAGAGTATCAGCCCCAGCATTTT. This gives the protein CASSYGTEYQPQHF.

The chain joins TRBV5-1 to TRBJ2-5, with 14 bases fitting TRBD2. Germline trimming cut 0 bases from V and 9 bases from J; bases unmatched to any gene: 1. CDR3 length equals 14 residues. The V gene's germline CDR1 is SGHRS and CDR2 YFSETQ. In DNA, the CDR3 is TGCGCCAGCAGCTTGGGGACTAGCGGGAGGCCCCAGTACTTC. The encoded protein is CASSLGTSGRPQYF.